The next 28 T cell receptor beta chains were all read from a single sample in a study of blood T cell repertoires in COVID-19. The assay was immunoSEQ multiplex PCR, and TCRdb's table has in-frame clones only and misses some. The data show some 110,000 clones, roughly 84% seen once. The sequenced sample consisted of peripheral blood. The receptors derive from a man aged 40-49 years with acute or convalescent COVID-19.

The J gene is TRBJ2-5, the V gene TRBV28; TRBD2 might be the D (6 bases). The germline CDR1 and CDR2 sequences are MDHEN and SYDVKM. This CDR3 spans 12 amino acids. With 6 bases removed from V and 7 bases from J, the gap between germline ends came to 12 bases. The CDR3 DNA reads as TGTGCCAGCAGCGGGAGTCAACGGACCCAGTACTTC. Its translation: CASSGSQRTQYF.

The chain links TRBV7-9 to TRBJ2-1; no reliable D call. The CDR3 length is 14 residues. Looked up from germline, CDR1 is SEHNR and CDR2 is FQNEAQ (reference sequence). Trimming removed 1 base at V and 8 bases at J, with 12 bases between. The CDR3 region has the DNA TGTGCCAGCAGCTTAGTATCTCCGTCCTATGAGCAGTTCTTC. It specifies CASSLVSPSYEQFF.

The chain combines TRBV25-1 with TRBJ1-3; the D gene is possibly TRBD1 (5 bases). This CDR3 has 12 residues. Germline CDR1 and CDR2: MGHDK and SYGVNS. The ends were cut back, 5 bases at V and 10 bases at J, with 12 bases in the middle. CDR3 nucleotides: TGTGCCAGCAGTCCAACAGGTTATACCATATATTTT. Protein sequence: CASSPTGYTIYF. The variable domain in full, with the rest retrieved from reference TRBV25-1 and TRBJ1-3, is EADIYQTPRYLVIGTGKKITLECSQTMGHDKMYWYQQDPGMELHLIHYSYGVNSTEKGDLSSESTVSRIRTEHFPLTLESARPSHTSQYLCASSPTGYTIYFGEGSWLTVV.

This chain joins TRBV2 and TRBJ2-1, with D possibly TRBD2 on 7 matching bases. Trimming stripped 5 bases from V and 10 bases from J, with 21 bases between. CDR1 and CDR2 from the germline V gene are SNHLY and FYNNEI. CDR3 length: 15 amino acids. The CDR3 DNA reads as TGTGCCAGCAGTAGGCGGGAGTCCGGAGGGGGGGAGCAGTTCTTC. It yields the protein CASSRRESGGGEQFF.

This clone was recorded once. The chain carries TRBV3-1 (or the pseudogene TRBV3-2) and TRBJ2-5, with 7 nucleotides matching TRBD1. The CDR3 runs to 15 residues. With V trimmed by 5 bases and J by 5 bases, 11 bases remained unmatched. CDR1 LGHDT and CDR2 YNNKEL come from the germline V gene (reference sequence). CDR3 sequence reads: CASSLPQGRRETQYF. The CDR3 DNA is TGTGCCAGCAGCTTACCACAGGGGAGACGGGAGACCCAGTACTTC.

The V and J genes are TRBV6-5 and TRBJ2-4; D not certain. Deletions cut 6 bases from V and 0 bases from J, with 6 bases between. CDR1 and CDR2 (germline): MNHEY, SVGAGI. This CDR3 is 13 amino acids long. CDR3 region: CASRTGAKNIQYF. CDR3 nucleotide sequence: TGTGCCAGCAGAACGGGAGCCAAAAACATTCAGTACTTC.

The CDR3 DNA follows: TGTGCCAGCAGCTTAAAGGGACAGTCCTCTGGAAACACCATATATTTT. It specifies CASSLKGQSSGNTIYF. The genes are TRBV11-1 and TRBJ1-3; 7 nucleotides match TRBD1. CDR3 length: 16 residues. With V trimmed by 2 bases and J by 0 bases, 4 bases remained unmatched. Germline V lookup: CDR1 SGHAT, CDR2 FQDESV (reference sequence). The complete variable domain, with remaining parts taken from reference TRBV11-1 and TRBJ1-3, reads EAEVAQSPRYKITEKSQAVAFWCDPISGHATLYWYRQILGQGPELLVQFQDESVVDDSQLPKDRFSAERLKGVDSTLKIQPAELGDSAMYLCASSLKGQSSGNTIYFGEGSWLTVV.

The gene calls are TRBV7-8 and TRBJ2-2, with unresolved D. The CDR3 consists of 16 residues. With 5 bases removed from V and 1 base from J, the gap between germline ends came to 14 bases. Looked up from germline, CDR1 is SGHVS and CDR2 is FQNEAQ. The CDR3, as DNA: TGTGCCAGCAGCCTCACCCCTGGAGAGAACACCGGGGAGCTGTTTTTT. Its protein product is CASSLTPGENTGELFF.

The chain joins TRBV11-2 to TRBJ2-1, with 7 bases fitting TRBD1. CDR3 length equals 16 residues. The junction had 9 bases not matched to a gene; V was cut back by 5 bases and J by 2 bases. CDR1 is SGHAT, CDR2 FQNNGV, per germline. The CDR3 DNA reads as TGTGCCAGCAGCCAGCGGATAGGGGGCGCCTACAATGAGCAGTTCTTC. Its protein product is CASSQRIGGAYNEQFF. Supplemented by reference TRBV11-2 and TRBJ2-1, the full variable domain reads EAGVAQSPRYKIIEKRQSVAFWCNPISGHATLYWYQQILGQGPKLLIQFQNNGVVDDSQLPKDRFSAERLKGVDSTLKIQPAKLEDSAVYLCASSQRIGGAYNEQFFGPGTRLTVL.

The chain uses TRBV19 and TRBJ1-1; D may be TRBD1 (5 bases). CDR1 is LNHDA and CDR2 is SQIVND in the germline V gene (reference sequence). The CDR3 has 14 residues. V gave up 4 bases and J gave up 1 base, with 10 bases separating them. CDR3 nucleotides: TGTGCCAGTAGTAAGGGGTTCCCGAACACTGAAGCTTTCTTT. It specifies CASSKGFPNTEAFF.

V is TRBV25-1 and J is TRBJ2-5, with 8 bases that match TRBD2. The germline CDR1 and CDR2 sequences are MGHDK and SYGVNS. This CDR3 region has 15 residues. The J segment lost 4 bases and the V segment lost 2 bases, leaving 6 bases of the junction unmatched. CDR3 DNA sequence: TGTGCCAGCAGTGAACTAGCGGGCCTGGGAGAGACCCAGTACTTC. Protein sequence: CASSELAGLGETQYF.

The chain combines TRBV24-1 with TRBJ2-5, with a tentative D call TRBD2 (6 bases). The germline V and J ends were trimmed by 4 bases and 5 bases, with 22 bases remaining between them. Germline loops: CDR1 KGHDR, CDR2 SFDVKD. This CDR3 is built from 17 residues. The chain's CDR3 is CATSDPARDPRGETQYF. As DNA, the CDR3 is TGTGCCACCAGTGACCCCGCCAGGGACCCACGGGGGGAGACCCAGTACTTC.

CDR3 residues: CASSFQGVYNSPLHF. CDR3 bases: TGTGCCAGCAGTTTTCAGGGGGTCTATAATTCACCCCTCCACTTT. The chain uses TRBV6-5 and TRBJ1-6; 7 bases are a match to TRBD1. This CDR3 is 15 amino acids long. Germline CDR1 MNHEY, CDR2 SVGAGI. J was trimmed by 3 bases and V by 4 bases; bases with no gene match: 3.

V and J are TRBV5-1 and TRBJ2-7, with D possibly matching TRBD1 (6 bases). The V end was cut by 2 bases, the J end by 6 bases, with 9 bases between. The V gene's germline CDR1 is SGHRS and CDR2 YFSETQ. The CDR3 extends over 12 amino acids. For the CDR3, the DNA is TGCGCCAGCAGCTTTACAGGGAGCGAGCAGTACTTC. Its protein is CASSFTGSEQYF.

The chain carries TRBV6-1 and TRBJ1-6, with D possibly being TRBD1 (5 bases). V lost 3 bases and J lost 5, with 11 bases in between. Germline V gene sequence: CDR1 MNHNS, CDR2 SASEGT. The CDR3 covers 15 residues. DNA for the CDR3: TGTGCCAGCAGTGATAGGGGATCGCATAATTCACCCCTCCACTTT. Its protein product is CASSDRGSHNSPLHF.

CDR3 region: CASPLGRGEKLFF. The DNA of the CDR3 is TGTGCCAGCCCTCTGGGCAGGGGGGAAAAACTGTTTTTT. This chain connects TRBV21-1 to TRBJ1-4; the D segment call TRBD1 is taken from the table without a DNA check. TRBV21-1 is a known pseudogene. The CDR3 is 13 residues long.

V and J are TRBV11-2 and TRBJ2-3, with a possible D match to TRBD2 (6 bases). This CDR3 region has 14 residues. The germline CDR1 and CDR2 sequences are SGHAT and FQNNGV. V lost 3 bases and J 7 bases, leaving 14 bases between the germline ends. The CDR3 nucleotides are TGTGCCAGCAGCTTCCCCGGGGAGGTAAATACGCAGTATTTT. Protein: CASSFPGEVNTQYF.

CDR3 nucleotides: TGCAGCGCGAAAAACAGGGGTGGCACTGAAGCTTTCTTT. It encodes CSAKNRGGTEAFF. The chain employs TRBV29-1 and TRBJ1-1; TRBD1 matches at 7 bases. In germline, CDR1 is SQVTM, CDR2 ANQGSEA. CDR3 length: 13 amino acids. Losses at the gene ends were 7 bases for V and 4 bases for J; bases not matched to a gene: 9.

The chain combines TRBV18 with TRBJ1-5; D ambiguous. The CDR3 totals 14 residues. Germline values: CDR1 KGHSH, CDR2 LQKENI. V lost 2 bases and J lost 7, with 12 bases in between. The CDR3 protein is CASSPIKTYQPQHF. The CDR3 region has the DNA TGTGCCAGCTCACCAATAAAGACTTACCAGCCCCAGCATTTT. The variable domain in full, completed from reference TRBV18 and TRBJ1-5, reads NAGVMQNPRHLVRRRGQEARLRCSPMKGHSHVYWYRQLPEEGLKFMVYLQKENIIDESGMPKERFSAEFPKEGPSILRIQQVVRGDSAAYFCASSPIKTYQPQHFGDGTRLSIL.

The genes are TRBV4-1 and TRBJ2-3; TRBD2 matches 9 bases. Trimming removed 0 bases from V and 6 bases from J; junction bases left unmatched: 4. Per the germline V gene, CDR1 is MGHRA and CDR2 is YSYEKL. This CDR3 contains 15 residues. The CDR3 DNA reads as TGCGCCAGCAGCCAAGATGCGGGAGGGATGGATACGCAGTATTTT. Amino acid sequence: CASSQDAGGMDTQYF.

The chain joins TRBV7-2 to TRBJ2-7; 9 nucleotides match TRBD2. Germline loops: CDR1 SGHTA, CDR2 FQGNSA. J gave up 1 base and V 4 bases, and 5 bases lay outside the gene matches. The CDR3 sequence is 15 residues long. CDR3 protein: CASSYSGGRSYEQYF. CDR3 bases: TGTGCCAGCAGCTATAGCGGGGGCCGGTCCTACGAGCAGTACTTC.

V usage is TRBV27 and J usage is TRBJ2-1; D is uncertain. V shed 5 bases and J shed 5 bases, with 4 bases lying between them. CDR3 length: 11 amino acids. Germline CDR1 is MNHEY and CDR2 is SMNVEV (reference sequence). The CDR3 nucleotides are TGTGCCAGCAGTGTAGACAATGAGCAGTTCTTC. Translated: CASSVDNEQFF.

The gene calls are TRBV4-2 and TRBJ1-6, with TRBD1 identical over 8 bases. Germline CDR1 is LGHNA and CDR2 is YNFKEQ. CDR3 length: 17 residues. The V and J ends lost 1 base and 6 bases, in that order; junction bases with no gene match: 8. This CDR3 reads CASSQVRTGLFNSPLHF. The DNA of the CDR3 is TGTGCCAGCAGCCAAGTTAGGACAGGGCTGTTTAATTCACCCCTCCACTTT.

The V call is TRBV19, the J call TRBJ1-2; perhaps TRBD1 as D (5 bases). The germline gives CDR1 LNHDA, CDR2 SQIVND (reference sequence). V lost 2 bases to trimming and J lost 2 bases, with 24 bases between them. The CDR3 is 19 residues long. The chain's CDR3 is CASSISSAVPGHSNYGYTF. CDR3 nucleotide sequence: TGTGCCAGTAGTATATCCTCCGCGGTCCCTGGACACAGCAACTATGGCTACACCTTC. Supplemented by reference TRBV19 and TRBJ1-2, the full variable domain reads DGGITQSPKYLFRKEGQNVTLSCEQNLNHDAMYWYRQDPGQGLRLIYYSQIVNDFQKGDIAEGYSVSREKKESFPLTVTSAQKNPTAFYLCASSISSAVPGHSNYGYTFGSGTRLTVV.

As for this clone: The same CDR3 is also encoded by other DNA sequences in this sample. The rearrangement joins TRBV29-1 to TRBJ2-5; D might be TRBD2 (6 bases). Trimming took off 3 bases at V and 4 bases at J, with 9 bases between the two ends. The CDR3 runs 12 residues. Germline CDR1 is SQVTM and CDR2 is ANQGSEA. The CDR3 nucleotides are TGCAGCGTTGACGGGAGAGGAGAGACCCAGTACTTC. Encoded protein: CSVDGRGETQYF. Supplemented by reference TRBV29-1 and TRBJ2-5, the full variable domain reads SAVISQKPSRDICQRGTSLTIQCQVDSQVTMMFWYRQQPGQSLTLIATANQGSEATYESGFVIDKFPISRPNLTFSTLTVSNMSPEDSSIYLCSVDGRGETQYFGPGTRLLVL.

For the CDR3, the DNA is TGTGCCAGCAGCTTCGTGGGGGCGGGTGGCTACACCTTC. Protein sequence: CASSFVGAGGYTF. This chain joins TRBV7-9 and TRBJ1-2; a possible D gene is TRBD1 (6 bases). The V gene lost 3 bases and the J gene lost 7 bases, with 12 bases spanning the gap. The germline V gene has CDR1 SEHNR and CDR2 FQNEAQ (reference sequence). The CDR3 runs to 13 residues.

The chain couples TRBV28 to TRBJ2-5; D may be TRBD2 (6 bases). The CDR3 covers 14 residues. The germline CDR1 and CDR2 sequences are MDHEN and SYDVKM. The germline V and J ends were trimmed by 0 bases and 4 bases, with 9 bases remaining between them. The CDR3 loop reads CASSLWGGGETQYF. The CDR3 region has the DNA TGTGCCAGCAGTTTATGGGGAGGAGGAGAGACCCAGTACTTC.

This chain connects TRBV6-2 or TRBV6-3 to TRBJ2-7; 9 bases agree with TRBD1. This CDR3 spans 16 amino acids. In germline, CDR1 is MNHEY, CDR2 SVGEGT. V trimming: 6 bases; J trimming: 5 bases; junction bases outside the gene matches: 14. CDR3: CASSPMDRGLGDEQYF. Here the CDR3 DNA reads TGTGCCAGCAGCCCTATGGACAGGGGTTTAGGAGACGAGCAGTACTTC.